The 7 T cell receptor beta chains in this list originate from one sample, sequenced in a study of blood T cells in healthy people across ages. PCR was performed a second time for about 6 to 12 cycles using a sample-barcoded 5' primer and a J-beta primer mix. TCRdb ran MiXCR on the 5' RACE reads and lists one entry per CDR3 protein. The data show over 1,200,000 distinct CDR3 sequences, with 45% to 70% seen just once and 6.5% to 8% held by the top ten. The sequenced sample was blood. The receptors originated from a young man in good health.

On this clonotype: One junction end disagrees with the germline gene, perhaps due to a read error. V gene TRBV7-9 combines with J gene TRBJ2-7; maybe TRBD2 (5 bases). CDR1 SEHNR and CDR2 FQNEAQ come from the germline V gene (reference sequence). This CDR3 is 16 amino acids long. DNA of the CDR3: TGTGCCAGCAGCCTAGCCTCACCCCCTGAGAGCTACGAGCAGTACTTC. This translates into CASSLASPPESYEQYF.

This clonotype was detected once. As DNA, the CDR3 is TGTGCCAGCAGCGTAGCAGGGTCCGGGTCACCCCTCCACTTT. It is translated as CASSVAGSGSPLHF. This chain connects TRBV9 to TRBJ1-6, with D maybe TRBD1 (5 bases). CDR1 and CDR2 (germline): SGDLS, YYNGEE. The CDR3 covers 14 residues. Trimming took off 0 bases at V and 10 bases at J, with 11 bases between the two ends.

Only a few counts were recorded for this clonotype. CDR3 region: CASNRTPRTPGELFF. CDR3 nucleotide sequence: TGTGCCAGCAATCGGACCCCCAGAACACCCGGGGAGCTGTTTTTT. The V call is TRBV28, the J call TRBJ2-2, with D unclear. CDR1 and CDR2 from the germline V gene are MDHEN and SYDVKM. The CDR3 contains 15 residues. V was cut by 7 bases and J by 6 bases, with 18 bases left in between.

Concerning this clonotype: This clone may be a read error of a much larger clone one base away. The chain carries TRBV6-6 and TRBJ2-1, with D possibly TRBD2 on 6 matching bases. The last part of the DNA fits TRBJ2-7 better; the J call may be wrong. This CDR3 region has 14 residues. CDR1 MNHNY and CDR2 SVGAGI come from the germline V gene (reference sequence). CDR3 amino acids: CASSYRAGPCEQYF. The DNA for the CDR3 is TGTGCCAGCAGTTACCGAGCGGGCCCCTGCGAGCAGTACTTC.

This clonotype is a singleton in its sample. The chain uses TRBV24-1 and TRBJ2-3; 10 positions match TRBD2. Germline lookup yields CDR1 KGHDR and CDR2 SFDVKD. The CDR3 sequence is 16 residues long. The V segment lost 3 bases and the J segment 6 bases; nucleotides outside the gene matches: 8. The DNA of the CDR3 is TGTGCCACCAGTGATCGCCTAGCGGGGGACGTTGATACGCAGTATTTT. It translates to CATSDRLAGDVDTQYF.

This clonotype has ten or more counts. V is TRBV29-1 and J is TRBJ1-5, with D uncertain. V was pared by 4 bases and J by 1 base, with 11 bases between. The CDR3 sequence is 14 residues long. Germline V gene data show CDR1 as SQVTM and CDR2 as ANQGSEA. The CDR3 loop reads CSVAVETSNQPQHF. In nucleotides, the CDR3 is TGCAGCGTTGCGGTGGAGACAAGCAATCAGCCCCAGCATTTT.

The V call is TRBV2, the J call TRBJ2-7; D not certain. CDR1 is SNHLY and CDR2 is FYNNEI in the germline V gene. The V end lost 4 bases, the J end lost 4 bases, and 8 bases lay between the germline ends. The CDR3 has 12 residues. As DNA, the CDR3 is TGTGCCAGCAGTGGATTAGGGTACGAGCAGTACTTC. This gives the protein CASSGLGYEQYF.